This TCR beta chain was recovered during a study of blood T cell repertoires in COVID-19. Study overall: T cells, B-cell-depleted T cells, or PBMCs provided the cDNA or gDNA that served as material.

Original processing notes: Reference gene primer amplification in the assay estimated nucleated cell counts. Clones were read by immunoSEQ multiplex PCR, and TCRdb kept only the in-frame ones, dropping some. From that table come the V and J calls and clone size; the DNA was used to work out D and trimming. The sample consists of about 240,000 clones, about 89% of them appearing once. This sequence was found in a woman aged 25 to 39 who had recovered from COVID-19. The sequencing sample was made of PBMCs or T cells enriched from blood (not recorded which).

This CDR3 is CASNRQGRTEAFF. The CDR3 DNA is TGTGCCAGCAACAGACAGGGGAGGACTGAAGCTTTCTTT. V and J are TRBV28 and TRBJ1-1; 8 bases agree with TRBD1. Per germline, CDR1 MDHEN and CDR2 SYDVKM. V lost 7 bases to trimming and J lost 5 bases; unmatched junction nucleotides: 6. CDR3 length: 13 amino acids.